These 21 T cell receptor beta chains originate from one sample sequenced in a study of control samples from healthy donors and cancer patients. Repertoires were generated with immunoSEQ multiplex PCR, while TCRdb's copy carries only in-frame clones and drops some. Among 110,000 to 150,000 clones listed, 85% to 95% were seen once. Sequencing input: blood. All receptors come from a middle-aged man in good health.

The table lists this clone with a few counts. The chain combines TRBV27 with TRBJ2-5, with 9 bases that match TRBD1. Germline V gives CDR1 MNHEY, CDR2 SMNVEV (reference sequence). CDR3 length: 14 amino acids. Unmatched junction bases numbered 11, after V lost 10 bases and J lost 5 bases. This chain's CDR3 is CATATGGREETQYF. In DNA form, the CDR3 reads TGTGCCACCGCGACAGGGGGAAGGGAGGAGACCCAGTACTTC.

The rearrangement uses TRBV6-4 and TRBJ2-1, with D unresolved. Trimming cost V 10 bases and J 3 bases, with 16 bases left between them. CDR3 size: 14 residues. From germline, CDR1 is MRHNA and CDR2 SNTAGT. The CDR3 DNA follows: TGTGCCACTTCCCCGGGCCGTTACTACAATGAGCAGTTCTTC. Translation gives CATSPGRYYNEQFF.

V and J are TRBV24-1 and TRBJ2-5, with TRBD2 as a possible D gene (5 bases). This CDR3 comprises 16 residues. CDR1 is KGHDR and CDR2 is SFDVKD in the germline V gene. With 4 bases removed from V and 1 base from J, the gap between germline ends came to 15 bases. This CDR3 reads CATSERRRQVQETQYF. The CDR3 DNA sequence: TGTGCCACCAGTGAGAGGAGGCGCCAAGTCCAAGAGACCCAGTACTTC.

The chain combines TRBV24-1 with TRBJ2-3; D not certain. Trimming left V 5 bases short and J 2 bases short, with 13 bases between. Germline V lookup: CDR1 KGHDR, CDR2 SFDVKD. CDR3 length: 15 amino acids. The CDR3 protein is CATSARGRLTDTQYF. The CDR3 region has the DNA TGTGCCACCAGTGCCCGCGGCAGACTCACAGATACGCAGTATTTT.

V usage is TRBV5-8 and J usage is TRBJ2-7; 9 nucleotides line up with TRBD1. Germline CDR1 reads SGHTS; CDR2 reads YDEGEE. CDR3 length: 15 residues. The V gene end was trimmed by 4 bases and the J gene end by 3 bases; junction bases not matched to a gene: 8. CDR3 DNA sequence: TGTGCCAGCAGCATCAAGGGACAGGGAGTCTACGAGCAGTACTTC. Translation: CASSIKGQGVYEQYF.

Of note for this clone: Other DNA sequences from this sample encode an identical CDR3 as well. The genes are TRBV18 and TRBJ2-3; 7 bases fit TRBD1. The CDR3 consists of 14 residues. CDR1 is KGHSH, CDR2 LQKENI, per germline. The V gene end was trimmed by 4 bases and the J gene end by 0 bases; junction bases not matched to a gene: 1. CDR3 bases: TGTGCCAGCTCACGACAGGGTAGCACAGATACGCAGTATTTT. This sequence encodes CASSRQGSTDTQYF.

The chain has TRBV4-1 and TRBJ1-5, with D possibly being TRBD1 (5 bases). V was shortened by 4 bases and J by 3 bases, with 10 bases between the two germline ends. Germline values: CDR1 MGHRA, CDR2 YSYEKL. CDR3 length: 14 amino acids. The CDR3: CASSPGLYNQPQHF. Here the CDR3 DNA reads TGCGCCAGCAGCCCGGGACTTTACAATCAGCCCCAGCATTTT.

The chain recombines TRBV9 with TRBJ2-7, with D maybe TRBD2 (5 bases). The CDR3 runs 14 residues. The V gene lost 4 bases and the J gene lost 3 bases, with 14 bases spanning the gap. Germline V gene sequence: CDR1 SGDLS, CDR2 YYNGEE. The CDR3, as DNA: TGTGCCAGCAGCAAAGGTTTCGGGATCTACGAGCAGTACTTC. Its translation: CASSKGFGIYEQYF.

The V and J genes are TRBV5-6 and TRBJ1-3; TRBD1 might be the D (6 bases). The CDR3 covers 15 residues. Germline V CDR1 and CDR2: SGHDT, YYEEEE. V was shortened by 0 bases and J by 7 bases, with 14 bases between the two germline ends. In DNA form, the CDR3 reads TGTGCCAGCAGCTTGGACAGGGCAGCAGGGAACACCATATATTTT. It translates to CASSLDRAAGNTIYF.

This rearrangement joins TRBV7-2 to TRBJ1-2; D possibly corresponds to TRBD1 (6 bases). V lost 2 bases, J lost 8 bases, and 15 bases lay in between. This CDR3 has 14 amino acids. Looked up from germline, CDR1 is SGHTA and CDR2 is FQGNSA. The CDR3 is CASSLMGGAEGYTF. DNA of the CDR3: TGTGCCAGCAGCTTAATGGGGGGCGCGGAGGGCTACACCTTC. The whole variable domain, remainder taken from reference TRBV7-2 and TRBJ1-2, is GAGVSQSPSNKVTEKGKDVELRCDPISGHTALYWYRQSLGQGLEFLIYFQGNSAPDKSGLPSDRFSAERTGGSVSTLTIQRTQQEDSAVYLCASSLMGGAEGYTFGSGTRLTVV.

V and J are TRBV9 and TRBJ1-2; D call uncertain. V was cut by 4 bases and J by 5 bases, with 18 bases left in between. There are 15 residues in the CDR3. Germline V gives CDR1 SGDLS, CDR2 YYNGEE. The CDR3 reads CASSSNKDGTYGYTF. CDR3 nucleotides: TGTGCCAGCAGCTCAAATAAGGACGGAACTTATGGCTACACCTTC.

V usage is TRBV10-1 and J usage is TRBJ2-1; a weak D match, TRBD2 (5 bases). V was shortened by 4 bases and J by 7 bases, with 11 bases between the two germline ends. This CDR3 has 13 residues. The germline CDR1 and CDR2 sequences are WNHNN and SYGVQD (reference sequence). This CDR3 is CASSVGVSNEQFF. In DNA, the CDR3 is TGCGCCAGCAGTGTCGGGGTCTCGAATGAGCAGTTCTTC.

CDR3 sequence: CASSTQGDTEAFF. CDR3 coding DNA: TGTGCCAGTAGTACACAGGGTGACACTGAAGCTTTCTTT. This sequence joins TRBV19 and TRBJ1-1, with TRBD1 as a possible D gene (6 bases). V was cut by 4 bases and J by 3 bases, with 9 bases left in between. The CDR3 sequence is 13 residues long. CDR1 and CDR2 from the germline V gene are LNHDA and SQIVND (reference sequence).

The chain uses TRBV11-3 and TRBJ1-5, with D unresolved. Germline CDR1 reads SGHNT; CDR2 reads YENEEA. The CDR3 is made up of 12 amino acids. V was shortened by 2 bases and J by 5 bases, with 4 bases between the two germline ends. CDR3 DNA: TGTGCCAGCAGCTTAAGGGATCAGCCCCAGCATTTT. It yields the protein CASSLRDQPQHF.

V usage is TRBV29-1 and J usage is TRBJ1-2; TRBD1 matches 10 bases. Germline V gene lookup returns CDR1 SQVTM and CDR2 ANQGSEA. This CDR3 has 14 residues. The J segment lost 4 bases and the V segment lost 4 bases, leaving 6 bases of the junction unmatched. The CDR3 nucleotides read TGCAGCGTTGCTAGGGGACAGGGGCCCTATGGCTACACCTTC. It translates to CSVARGQGPYGYTF.

This sequence joins TRBV11-2 and TRBJ1-1; 10 positions match TRBD1. Trimming cost V 0 bases and J 12 bases; bases outside gene matches: 13. This CDR3 is 16 amino acids long. Per germline, CDR1 SGHAT and CDR2 FQNNGV. CDR3 sequence: CASSLDGAIWDRGTFF. The CDR3 DNA is TGTGCCAGCAGCTTAGATGGAGCGATTTGGGACAGGGGAACTTTCTTT.

The genes are TRBV10-3 and TRBJ1-1; possible D gene TRBD1, 6 bases. Germline-derived CDR1 and CDR2 are ENHRY and SYGVKD. CDR3 size: 14 residues. V gave up 4 bases and J gave up 3 bases, with 12 bases separating them. CDR3 residues: CAISGEGGDTEAFF. As DNA, the CDR3 is TGTGCCATCAGTGGCGAGGGGGGAGACACTGAAGCTTTCTTT.

This clone appeared once. The rearrangement links TRBV3-1 (or the pseudogene TRBV3-2) to TRBJ2-7; D gene uncertain. Trimming shortened V by 0 bases and J by 5 bases, and 14 bases separated the two germline ends. In germline, CDR1 is LGHDT, CDR2 YNNKEL (reference sequence). This CDR3 has 15 amino acids. CDR3 coding DNA: TGTGCCAGCAGCCAAGAGTTCGTCGGTTCGAACGAGCAGTACTTC. It specifies CASSQEFVGSNEQYF.

This chain connects TRBV6-1 to TRBJ2-3; perhaps D is TRBD1 or TRBD2 (7 bases each). Germline V gene data show CDR1 as MNHNS and CDR2 as SASEGT. The CDR3 is 18 residues long. Trimming pared 4 bases from V and 5 bases from J, leaving 25 bases between. The CDR3 nucleotides read TGTGCCAGCAGTGCGTACAGAACAGGGGAGGGCGGGCAAGATACGCAGTATTTT. Its translation is CASSAYRTGEGGQDTQYF.

This sequence joins TRBV28 and TRBJ1-1; D perhaps matches TRBD1 (6 bases). Germline V gene sequence: CDR1 MDHEN, CDR2 SYDVKM. The length of the CDR3 is 15 residues. Between the trimmed V and J ends, which lost 7 bases and 1 base, there was a span of 16 bases. The DNA of the CDR3 is TGTGCCAGCACGGTGGCAGGGGATAGGAACACTGAAGCTTTCTTT. It is translated as CASTVAGDRNTEAFF.

The rearrangement uses TRBV10-3 and TRBJ1-1, with a possible D match to TRBD1 (6 bases). V lost 6 bases and J lost 8, with 10 bases in between. CDR3 length: 11 amino acids. The V gene's germline CDR1 is ENHRY and CDR2 SYGVKD. CDR3 loop: CAIRAGTEAFF. The CDR3 DNA sequence: TGTGCCATCAGAGCCGGGACAGAAGCTTTCTTT.